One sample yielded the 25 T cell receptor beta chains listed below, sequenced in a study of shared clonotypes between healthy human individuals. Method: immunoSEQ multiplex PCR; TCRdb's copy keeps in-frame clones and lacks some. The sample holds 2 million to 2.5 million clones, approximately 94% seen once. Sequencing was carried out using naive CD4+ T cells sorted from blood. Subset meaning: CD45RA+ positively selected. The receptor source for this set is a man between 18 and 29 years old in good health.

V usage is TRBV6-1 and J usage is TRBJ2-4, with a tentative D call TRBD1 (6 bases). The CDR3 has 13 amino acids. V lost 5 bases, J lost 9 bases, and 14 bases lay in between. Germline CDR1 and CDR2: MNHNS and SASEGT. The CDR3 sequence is CASSSSGVAIQYF. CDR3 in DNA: TGTGCCAGCAGTTCGTCAGGGGTCGCCATTCAGTACTTC.

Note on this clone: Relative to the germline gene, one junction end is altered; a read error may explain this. The DNA of the CDR3 is TGTGCTAGCAGCTCTGGACAGGAGCAGTACTTC. Amino acid sequence: CASSSGQEQYF. This rearrangement joins TRBV7-7 to TRBJ2-5, with 7 bases fitting TRBD1. Germline CDR1 is SSHAT and CDR2 is FNYEAQ (reference sequence). The CDR3 is 11 residues long.

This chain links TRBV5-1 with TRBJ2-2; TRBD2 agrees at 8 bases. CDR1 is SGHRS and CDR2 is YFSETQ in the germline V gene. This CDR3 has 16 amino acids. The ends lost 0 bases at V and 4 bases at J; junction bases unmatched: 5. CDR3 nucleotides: TGCGCCAGCAGCTTGGAGCGGGAGAGGGGCACCGGGGAGCTGTTTTTT. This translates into CASSLERERGTGELFF.

CDR3 nucleotide sequence: TGTGCCAGCAGTTACGGCAGGGGCCAAGAGACCCAGTACTTC. Residues: CASSYGRGQETQYF. V gene TRBV6-6 combines with J gene TRBJ2-5, with a weak D call TRBD1 (6 bases). Trimming took 2 bases from V and 1 from J, leaving 8 bases between them. This CDR3 spans 14 amino acids. Germline CDR1 and CDR2: MNHNY and SVGAGI (reference sequence).

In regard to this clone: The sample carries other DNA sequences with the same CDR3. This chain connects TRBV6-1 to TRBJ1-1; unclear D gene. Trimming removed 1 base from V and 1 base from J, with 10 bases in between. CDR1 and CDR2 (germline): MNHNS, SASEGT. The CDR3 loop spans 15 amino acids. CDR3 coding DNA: TGTGCCAGCAGTGAAGGCGGGTTGGGGAACACTGAAGCTTTCTTT. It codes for CASSEGGLGNTEAFF.

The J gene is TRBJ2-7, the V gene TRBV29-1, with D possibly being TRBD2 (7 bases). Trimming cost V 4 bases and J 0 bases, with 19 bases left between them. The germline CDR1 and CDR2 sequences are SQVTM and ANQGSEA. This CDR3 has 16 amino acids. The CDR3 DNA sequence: TGCAGCGTTGTGTGGAGGGGGGGTAAGTCCTCCTACGAGCAGTACTTC. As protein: CSVVWRGGKSSYEQYF.

The CDR3 here is CATAGPNREKYEQYF. CDR3 coding DNA: TGTGCCACAGCGGGACCGAACAGGGAAAAATACGAGCAGTACTTC. This chain links TRBV28 with TRBJ2-7, with a possible D match to TRBD2 (7 bases). This CDR3 is 15 amino acids long. In germline, CDR1 is MDHEN, CDR2 SYDVKM. V shed 10 bases and J shed 4 bases, with 23 bases lying between them.

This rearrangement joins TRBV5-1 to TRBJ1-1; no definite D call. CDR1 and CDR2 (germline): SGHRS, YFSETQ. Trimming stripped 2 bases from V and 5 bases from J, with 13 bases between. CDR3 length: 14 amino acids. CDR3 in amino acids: CASSFDQGRTEAFF. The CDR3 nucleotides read TGCGCCAGCAGCTTCGATCAAGGAAGGACTGAAGCTTTCTTT.

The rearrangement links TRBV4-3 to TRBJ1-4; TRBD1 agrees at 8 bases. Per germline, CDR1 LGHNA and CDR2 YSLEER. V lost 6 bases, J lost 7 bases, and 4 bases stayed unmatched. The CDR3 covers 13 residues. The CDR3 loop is CASRGTGAEKLFF. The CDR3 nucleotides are TGCGCCAGCAGGGGGACAGGAGCTGAAAAACTGTTTTTT.

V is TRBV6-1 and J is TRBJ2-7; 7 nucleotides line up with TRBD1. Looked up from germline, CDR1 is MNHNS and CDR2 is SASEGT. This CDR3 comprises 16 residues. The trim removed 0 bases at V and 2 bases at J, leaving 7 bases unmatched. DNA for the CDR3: TGTGCCAGCAGTGAAGCTTTGGCAGGGGGAACCTACGAGCAGTACTTC. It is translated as CASSEALAGGTYEQYF.

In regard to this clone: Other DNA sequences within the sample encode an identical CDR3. DNA of the CDR3: TGCGCCAGCAGCCAAGGAACAGGGAACGAGCAGTACTTC. It encodes CASSQGTGNEQYF. The chain uses TRBV4-3 and TRBJ2-7; D might be TRBD1 (6 bases). The CDR3 extends over 13 amino acids. V gave up 1 base and J gave up 5 bases, with 9 bases separating them. Per germline, CDR1 LGHNA and CDR2 YSLEER.

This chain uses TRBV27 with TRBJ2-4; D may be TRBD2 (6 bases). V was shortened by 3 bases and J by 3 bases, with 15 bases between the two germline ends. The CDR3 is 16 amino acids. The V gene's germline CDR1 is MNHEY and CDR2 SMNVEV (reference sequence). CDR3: CASSLGRDGFKNIQYF. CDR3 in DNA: TGTGCCAGCAGTTTGGGGCGGGACGGATTCAAAAACATTCAGTACTTC.

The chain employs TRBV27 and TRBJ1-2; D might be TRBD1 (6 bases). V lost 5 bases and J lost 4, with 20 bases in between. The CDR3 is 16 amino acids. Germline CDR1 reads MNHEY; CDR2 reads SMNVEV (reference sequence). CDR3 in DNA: TGTGCCAGCAGTCCTCGGACAGACGGGAGTTTCTATGGCTACACCTTC. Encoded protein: CASSPRTDGSFYGYTF.

The CDR3 DNA follows: TGTGCCAGTAGTACTGGTGGCTCAAGCTCCTACGAGCAGTACTTC. The encoded protein is CASSTGGSSSYEQYF. The V call is TRBV19, the J call TRBJ2-7; D is unclear. Germline V gene data show CDR1 as LNHDA and CDR2 as SQIVND (reference sequence). The CDR3 consists of 15 residues. The V and J ends lost 4 bases and 0 bases respectively, with 13 bases between them.

Written as DNA, the CDR3 is TGTGCCAGCAGCGCATACCGGGGGTACTCCTACAATGAGCAGTTCTTC. Its protein product is CASSAYRGYSYNEQFF. This chain joins TRBV7-2 and TRBJ2-1, with D possibly being TRBD2 (6 bases). This CDR3 spans 16 amino acids. V dropped 5 bases and J dropped 0 bases, with 14 bases sitting between them. Germline values: CDR1 SGHTA, CDR2 FQGNSA.

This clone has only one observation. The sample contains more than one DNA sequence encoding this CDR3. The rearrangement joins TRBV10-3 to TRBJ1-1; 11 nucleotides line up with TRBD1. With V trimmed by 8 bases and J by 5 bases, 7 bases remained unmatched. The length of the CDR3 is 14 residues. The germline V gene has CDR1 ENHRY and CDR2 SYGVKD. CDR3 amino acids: CAISGQGAGTEAFF. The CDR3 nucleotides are TGTGCCATCTCCGGACAGGGGGCAGGTACTGAAGCTTTCTTT.

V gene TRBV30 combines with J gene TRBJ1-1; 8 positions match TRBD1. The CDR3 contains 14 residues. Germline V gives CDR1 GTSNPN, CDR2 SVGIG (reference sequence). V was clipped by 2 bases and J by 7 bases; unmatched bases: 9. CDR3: CAWSPRQGKHEAFF. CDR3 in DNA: TGTGCCTGGAGTCCACGACAGGGGAAACATGAAGCTTTCTTT.

The CDR3 coding sequence is TGTGCCAGCAGTCGGGACGGCGGGGGGGAGACCCAGTACTTC. Translated, it gives CASSRDGGGETQYF. This rearrangement joins TRBV2 to TRBJ2-5; TRBD2 matches at 8 bases. CDR1 is SNHLY and CDR2 is FYNNEI in the germline V gene. Trimming took 5 bases from V and 5 from J; bases not matched to a gene: 7. CDR3 length: 14 amino acids.

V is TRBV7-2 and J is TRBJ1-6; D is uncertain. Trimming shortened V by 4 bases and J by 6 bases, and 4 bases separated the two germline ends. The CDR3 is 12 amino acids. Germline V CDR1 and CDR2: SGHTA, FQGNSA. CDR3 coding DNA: TGTGCCAGCAGCTCAACTAATTCACCCCTCCACTTT. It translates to CASSSTNSPLHF.

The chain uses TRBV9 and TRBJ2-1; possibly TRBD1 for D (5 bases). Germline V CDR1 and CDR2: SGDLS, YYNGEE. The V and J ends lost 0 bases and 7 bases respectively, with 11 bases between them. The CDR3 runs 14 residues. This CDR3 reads CASSVEAGWNEQFF. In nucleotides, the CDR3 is TGTGCCAGCAGCGTAGAGGCAGGGTGGAATGAGCAGTTCTTC. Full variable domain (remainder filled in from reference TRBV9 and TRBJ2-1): DSGVTQTPKHLITATGQRVTLRCSPRSGDLSVYWYQQSLDQGLQFLIQYYNGEERAKGNILERFSAQQFPDLHSELNLSSLELGDSALYFCASSVEAGWNEQFFGPGTRLTVL.

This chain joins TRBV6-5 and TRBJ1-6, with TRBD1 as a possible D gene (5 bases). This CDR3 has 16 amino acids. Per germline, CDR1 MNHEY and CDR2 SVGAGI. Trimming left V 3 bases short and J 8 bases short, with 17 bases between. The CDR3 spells CASSYTAGARYSPLHF. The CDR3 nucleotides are TGTGCCAGCAGTTATACGGCCGGGGCCCGATATTCACCCCTCCACTTT.

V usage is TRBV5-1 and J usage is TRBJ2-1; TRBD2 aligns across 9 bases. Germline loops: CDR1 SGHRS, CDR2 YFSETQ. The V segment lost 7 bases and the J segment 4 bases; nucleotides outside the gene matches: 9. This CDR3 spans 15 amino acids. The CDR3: CASPLRGLAYNEQFF. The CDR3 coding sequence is TGCGCCAGCCCTCTCCGGGGACTAGCTTACAATGAGCAGTTCTTC.

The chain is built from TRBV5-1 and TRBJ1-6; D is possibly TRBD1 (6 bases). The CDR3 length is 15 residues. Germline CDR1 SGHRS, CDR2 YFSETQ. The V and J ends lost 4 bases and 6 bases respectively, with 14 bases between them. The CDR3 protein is CASSTQGVLNSPLHF. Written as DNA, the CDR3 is TGCGCCAGCAGCACACAGGGCGTCCTTAATTCACCCCTCCACTTT.

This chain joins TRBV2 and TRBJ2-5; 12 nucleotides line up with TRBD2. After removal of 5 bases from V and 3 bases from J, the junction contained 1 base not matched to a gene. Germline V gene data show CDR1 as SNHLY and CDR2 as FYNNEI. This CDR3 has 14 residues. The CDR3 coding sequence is TGTGCCAGCAGTCGACTAGCGGGAGAAGAGACCCAGTACTTC. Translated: CASSRLAGEETQYF.

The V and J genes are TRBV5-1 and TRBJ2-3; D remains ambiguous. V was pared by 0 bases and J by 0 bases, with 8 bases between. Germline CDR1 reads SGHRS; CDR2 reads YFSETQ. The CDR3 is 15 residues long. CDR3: CASSLESGSTDTQYF. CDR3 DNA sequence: TGCGCCAGCAGCTTGGAGTCAGGCAGCACAGATACGCAGTATTTT.